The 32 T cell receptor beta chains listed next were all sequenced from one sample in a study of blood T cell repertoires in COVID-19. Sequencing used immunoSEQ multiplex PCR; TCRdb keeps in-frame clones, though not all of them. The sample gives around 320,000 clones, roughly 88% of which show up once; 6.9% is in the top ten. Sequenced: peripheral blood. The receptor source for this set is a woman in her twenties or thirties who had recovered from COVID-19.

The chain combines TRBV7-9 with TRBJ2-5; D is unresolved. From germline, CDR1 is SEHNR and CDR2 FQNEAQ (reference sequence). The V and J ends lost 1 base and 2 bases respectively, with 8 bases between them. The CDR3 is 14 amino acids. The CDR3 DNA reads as TGTGCCAGCAGCTTAGTGACTCGACAAGAGACCCAGTACTTC. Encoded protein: CASSLVTRQETQYF.

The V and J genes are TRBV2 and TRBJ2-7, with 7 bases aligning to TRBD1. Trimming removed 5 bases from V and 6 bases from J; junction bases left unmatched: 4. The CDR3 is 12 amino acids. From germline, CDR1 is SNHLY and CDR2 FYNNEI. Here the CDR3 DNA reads TGTGCCAGCAGTCTGACAGGGTCCGAGCAGTACTTC. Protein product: CASSLTGSEQYF.

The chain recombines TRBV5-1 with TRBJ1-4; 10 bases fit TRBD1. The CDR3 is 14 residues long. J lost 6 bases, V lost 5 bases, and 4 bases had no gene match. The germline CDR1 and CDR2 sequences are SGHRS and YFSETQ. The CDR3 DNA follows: TGCGCCAGCAGAACCGGGACAGGGGATGAAAAACTGTTTTTT. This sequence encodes CASRTGTGDEKLFF.

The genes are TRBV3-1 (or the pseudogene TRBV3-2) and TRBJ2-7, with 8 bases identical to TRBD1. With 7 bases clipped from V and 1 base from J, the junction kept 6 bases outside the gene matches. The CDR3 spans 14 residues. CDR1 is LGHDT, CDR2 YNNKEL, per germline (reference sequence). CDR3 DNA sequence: TGTGCCAGCACCGACACAGGGGGGTCCTACGAGCAGTACTTC. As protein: CASTDTGGSYEQYF.

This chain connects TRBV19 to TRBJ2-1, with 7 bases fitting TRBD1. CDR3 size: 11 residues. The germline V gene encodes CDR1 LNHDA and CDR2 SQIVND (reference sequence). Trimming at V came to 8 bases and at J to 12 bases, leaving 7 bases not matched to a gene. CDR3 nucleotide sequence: TGTGCCAGTCGAAACCGGGACAGGCAGTTCTTC. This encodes CASRNRDRQFF.

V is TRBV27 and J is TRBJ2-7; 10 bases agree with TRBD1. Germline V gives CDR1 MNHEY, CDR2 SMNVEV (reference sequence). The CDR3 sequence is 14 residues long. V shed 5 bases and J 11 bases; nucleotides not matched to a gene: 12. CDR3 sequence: CASSQPGDRGDEYF. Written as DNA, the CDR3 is TGTGCCAGCAGTCAACCGGGGGACAGGGGTGACGAGTACTTC.

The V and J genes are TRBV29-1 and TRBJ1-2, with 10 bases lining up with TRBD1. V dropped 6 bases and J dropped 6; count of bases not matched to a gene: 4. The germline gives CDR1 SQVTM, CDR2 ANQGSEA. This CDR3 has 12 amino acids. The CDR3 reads CSVLGQGDGYTF. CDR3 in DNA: TGCAGCGTCCTAGGACAGGGGGATGGCTACACCTTC.

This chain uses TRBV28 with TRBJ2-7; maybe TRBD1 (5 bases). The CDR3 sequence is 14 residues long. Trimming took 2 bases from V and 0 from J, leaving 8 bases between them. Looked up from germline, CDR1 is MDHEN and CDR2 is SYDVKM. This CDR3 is CASSLTDTSYEQYF. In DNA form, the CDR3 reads TGTGCCAGCAGTTTAACGGACACCTCCTACGAGCAGTACTTC.

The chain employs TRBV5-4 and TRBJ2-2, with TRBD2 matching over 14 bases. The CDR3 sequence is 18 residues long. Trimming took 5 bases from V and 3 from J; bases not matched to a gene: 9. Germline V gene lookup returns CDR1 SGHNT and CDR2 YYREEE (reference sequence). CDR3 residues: CASRRRLAGGLDTGELFF. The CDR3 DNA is TGTGCCAGCAGGCGGAGACTAGCGGGGGGGCTCGACACCGGGGAGCTGTTTTTT.

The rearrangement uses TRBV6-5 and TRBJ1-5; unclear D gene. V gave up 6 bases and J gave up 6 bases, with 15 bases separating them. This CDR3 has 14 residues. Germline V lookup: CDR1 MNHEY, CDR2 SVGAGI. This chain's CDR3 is CASRPSAGTQPQHF. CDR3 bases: TGTGCCAGCAGGCCCTCGGCGGGAACTCAGCCCCAGCATTTT.

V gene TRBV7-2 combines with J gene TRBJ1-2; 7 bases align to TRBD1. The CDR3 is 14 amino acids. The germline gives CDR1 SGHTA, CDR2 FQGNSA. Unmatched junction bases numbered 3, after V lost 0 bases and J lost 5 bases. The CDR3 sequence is CASSLATGWYGYTF. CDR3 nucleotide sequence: TGTGCCAGCAGCTTAGCGACAGGGTGGTATGGCTACACCTTC.

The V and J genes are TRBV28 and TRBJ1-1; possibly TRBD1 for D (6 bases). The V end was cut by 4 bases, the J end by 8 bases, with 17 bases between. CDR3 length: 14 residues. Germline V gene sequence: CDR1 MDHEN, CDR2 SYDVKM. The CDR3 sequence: CASSSIRGGREAFF. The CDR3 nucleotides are TGTGCCAGCAGTTCCATAAGGGGGGGGAGGGAAGCTTTCTTT.

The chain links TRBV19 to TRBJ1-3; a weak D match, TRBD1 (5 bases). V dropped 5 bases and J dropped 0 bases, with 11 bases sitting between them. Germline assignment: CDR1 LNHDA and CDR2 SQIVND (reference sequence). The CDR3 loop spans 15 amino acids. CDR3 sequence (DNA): TGTGCCAGTAGTCCCCACAGGCGCTCTGGAAACACCATATATTTT. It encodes CASSPHRRSGNTIYF.

The CDR3 is CASTSGGAGEKLFF. CDR3 coding DNA: TGTGCCAGCACCTCCGGAGGGGCAGGCGAAAAACTGTTTTTT. This sequence joins TRBV28 and TRBJ1-4; maybe TRBD1 (5 bases). Germline lookup yields CDR1 MDHEN and CDR2 SYDVKM. With 7 bases removed from V and 8 bases from J, the gap between germline ends came to 17 bases. The CDR3 spans 14 residues.

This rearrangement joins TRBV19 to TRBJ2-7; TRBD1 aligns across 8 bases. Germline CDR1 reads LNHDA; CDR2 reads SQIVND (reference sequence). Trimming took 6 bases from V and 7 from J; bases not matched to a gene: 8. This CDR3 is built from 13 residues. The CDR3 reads CASRGQGAKEQYF. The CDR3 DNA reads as TGTGCCAGTAGAGGGCAGGGGGCAAAGGAGCAGTACTTC.

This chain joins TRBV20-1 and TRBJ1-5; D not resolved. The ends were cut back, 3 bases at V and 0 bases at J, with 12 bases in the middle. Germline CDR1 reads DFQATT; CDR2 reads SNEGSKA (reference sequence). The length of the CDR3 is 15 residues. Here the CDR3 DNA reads TGCAGTGCTAGTGACCACACCGATAGCAATCAGCCCCAGCATTTT. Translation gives CSASDHTDSNQPQHF.

This CDR3 reads CASSHSRGQFDGYTF. In DNA, the CDR3 is TGTGCCAGCAGCCATAGCAGGGGGCAATTCGATGGCTACACCTTC. The chain uses TRBV14 and TRBJ1-2; 8 positions match TRBD1. The germline V gene has CDR1 SGHDN and CDR2 FVKESK. The CDR3 is 15 residues long. The ends lost 3 bases at V and 6 bases at J; junction bases unmatched: 9.

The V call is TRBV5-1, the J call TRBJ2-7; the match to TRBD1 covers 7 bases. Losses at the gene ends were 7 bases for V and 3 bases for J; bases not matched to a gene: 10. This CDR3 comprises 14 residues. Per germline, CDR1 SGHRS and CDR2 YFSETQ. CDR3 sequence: CASGARGQDYEQYF. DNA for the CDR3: TGCGCCAGCGGGGCCCGCGGACAGGACTACGAGCAGTACTTC.

CDR3 region: CASSLSLRGSGYGYTF. CDR3 nucleotides: TGTGCCAGCAGCCTAAGCCTCAGGGGATCCGGATATGGCTACACCTTC. The chain uses TRBV9 and TRBJ1-2, with D maybe TRBD1 (6 bases). Germline CDR1 is SGDLS and CDR2 is YYNGEE. The germline V and J ends were trimmed by 4 bases and 5 bases, with 21 bases remaining between them. The CDR3 is 16 residues long. Full variable domain (missing parts from reference TRBV9 and TRBJ1-2): DSGVTQTPKHLITATGQRVTLRCSPRSGDLSVYWYQQSLDQGLQFLIQYYNGEERAKGNILERFSAQQFPDLHSELNLSSLELGDSALYFCASSLSLRGSGYGYTFGSGTRLTVV.

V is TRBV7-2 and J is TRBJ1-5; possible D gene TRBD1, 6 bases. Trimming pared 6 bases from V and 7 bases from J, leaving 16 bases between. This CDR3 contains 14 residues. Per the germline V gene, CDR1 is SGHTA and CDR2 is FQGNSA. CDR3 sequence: CASSRTGSIQPQHF. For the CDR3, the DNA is TGTGCCAGCAGTCGAACAGGGTCCATACAGCCCCAGCATTTT.

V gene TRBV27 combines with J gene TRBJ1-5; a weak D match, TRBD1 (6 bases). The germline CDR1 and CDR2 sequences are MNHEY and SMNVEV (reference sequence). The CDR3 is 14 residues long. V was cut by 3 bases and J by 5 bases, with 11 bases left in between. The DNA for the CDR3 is TGTGCCAGCAGTTTGCAGGGGAGCCATCAGCCCCAGCATTTT. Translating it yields CASSLQGSHQPQHF.

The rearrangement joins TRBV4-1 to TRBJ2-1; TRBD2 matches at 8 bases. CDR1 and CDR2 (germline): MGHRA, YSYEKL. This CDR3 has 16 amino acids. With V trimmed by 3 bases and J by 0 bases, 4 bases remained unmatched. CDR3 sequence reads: CASSHSSGSSYNEQFF. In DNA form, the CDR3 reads TGCGCCAGCAGCCACTCAAGCGGGAGCTCCTACAATGAGCAGTTCTTC.

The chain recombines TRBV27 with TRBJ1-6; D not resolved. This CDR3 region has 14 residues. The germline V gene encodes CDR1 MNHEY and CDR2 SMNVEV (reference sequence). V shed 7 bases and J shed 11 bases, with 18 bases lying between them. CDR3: CASTPSSGGTPLHF. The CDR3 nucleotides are TGTGCCAGCACCCCGAGTTCGGGCGGGACACCCCTCCACTTT.

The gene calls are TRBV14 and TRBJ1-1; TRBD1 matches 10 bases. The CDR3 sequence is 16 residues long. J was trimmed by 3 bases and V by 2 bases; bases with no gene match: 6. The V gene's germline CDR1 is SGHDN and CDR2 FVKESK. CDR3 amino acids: CASSQFGQGEYTEAFF. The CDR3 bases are TGTGCCAGCAGCCAATTTGGACAGGGGGAGTACACTGAAGCTTTCTTT.

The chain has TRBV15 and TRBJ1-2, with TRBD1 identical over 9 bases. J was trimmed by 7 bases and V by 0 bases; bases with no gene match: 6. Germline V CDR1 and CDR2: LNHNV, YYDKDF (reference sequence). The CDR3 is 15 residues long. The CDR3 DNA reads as TGTGCCACCAGCAGAGAGGGACAGGGACGTCGTGGCTACACCTTC. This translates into CATSREGQGRRGYTF.

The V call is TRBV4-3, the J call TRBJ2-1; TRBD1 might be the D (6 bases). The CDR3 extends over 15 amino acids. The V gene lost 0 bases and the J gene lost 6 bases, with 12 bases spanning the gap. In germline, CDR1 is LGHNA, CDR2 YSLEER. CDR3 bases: TGCGCCAGCAGCCAAGATTGGGTGGGGGCCAATGAGCAGTTCTTC. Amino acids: CASSQDWVGANEQFF.

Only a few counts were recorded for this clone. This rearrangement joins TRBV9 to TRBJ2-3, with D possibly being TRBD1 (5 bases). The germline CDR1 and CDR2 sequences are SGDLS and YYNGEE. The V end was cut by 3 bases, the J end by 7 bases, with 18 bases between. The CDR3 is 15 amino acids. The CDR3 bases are TGTGCCAGCAGCGAGACGCAGGGATCGTTTTATACGCAGTATTTT. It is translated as CASSETQGSFYTQYF.

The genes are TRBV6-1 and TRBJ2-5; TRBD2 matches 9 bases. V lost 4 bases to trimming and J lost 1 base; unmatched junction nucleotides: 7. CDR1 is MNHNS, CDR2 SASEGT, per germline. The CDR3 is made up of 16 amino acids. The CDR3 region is CASSVLAGPPQETQYF. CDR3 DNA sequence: TGTGCCAGCAGTGTGCTAGCGGGGCCCCCCCAAGAGACCCAGTACTTC.

The CDR3 bases are TGTGCCTGGAGTGTATCAGGGGCTGGCATTCAGTACTTC. Protein product: CAWSVSGAGIQYF. The J gene is TRBJ2-4, the V gene TRBV30; the D gene is possibly TRBD1 (6 bases). V lost 0 bases and J lost 9, with 12 bases in between. CDR1 is GTSNPN, CDR2 SVGIG, per germline (reference sequence). The CDR3 has 13 residues.

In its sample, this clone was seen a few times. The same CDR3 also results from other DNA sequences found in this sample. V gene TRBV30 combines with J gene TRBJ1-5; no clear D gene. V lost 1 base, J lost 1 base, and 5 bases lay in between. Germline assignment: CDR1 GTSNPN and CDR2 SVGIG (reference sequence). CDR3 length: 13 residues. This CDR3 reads CAWSGGSNQPQHF. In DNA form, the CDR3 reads TGTGCCTGGAGTGGAGGGAGCAATCAGCCCCAGCATTTT.

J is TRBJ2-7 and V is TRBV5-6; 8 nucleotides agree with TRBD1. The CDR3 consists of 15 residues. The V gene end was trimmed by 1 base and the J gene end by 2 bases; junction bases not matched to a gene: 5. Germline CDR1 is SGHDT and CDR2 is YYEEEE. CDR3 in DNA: TGTGCCAGCAGCTTGTCCGGGACAGGCGCCTACGAGCAGTACTTC. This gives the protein CASSLSGTGAYEQYF.

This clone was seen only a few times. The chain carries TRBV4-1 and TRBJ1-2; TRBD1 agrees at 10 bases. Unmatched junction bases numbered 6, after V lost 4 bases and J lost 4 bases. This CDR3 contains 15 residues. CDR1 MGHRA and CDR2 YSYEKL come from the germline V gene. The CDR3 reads CASSLPGQGLYGYTF. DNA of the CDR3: TGCGCCAGCAGCCTACCGGGACAGGGGCTCTATGGCTACACCTTC.